The next 24 T cell receptor beta chains were all read from a single sample in a study of cytomegalovirus exposure and HLA in healthy donors. A multiplex PCR was run with 60 Vbeta primers and 13 Jbeta primers. Profiled with immunoSEQ multiplex PCR; TCRdb holds only in-frame clones, not every one. The sample includes roughly 190,000 clones. What was sequenced was PBMCs. All receptors come from a man aged 30 to 39 in good health and CMV-seronegative.

V and J are TRBV19 and TRBJ1-5; no clear D gene. The V gene lost 1 base and the J gene lost 1 base, with 8 bases spanning the gap. The CDR3 extends over 15 amino acids. Per germline, CDR1 LNHDA and CDR2 SQIVND (reference sequence). For the CDR3, the DNA is TGTGCCAGTAGTATAGCAAGAGGGAGCAATCAGCCCCAGCATTTT. Protein: CASSIARGSNQPQHF.

This chain uses TRBV18 with TRBJ2-7; tentatively, D is TRBD2 (5 bases). Germline loops: CDR1 KGHSH, CDR2 LQKENI. Trimming pared 4 bases from V and 3 bases from J, leaving 13 bases between. This CDR3 spans 14 amino acids. In DNA, the CDR3 is TGTGCCAGCTCACTCGAGGGCAGCCTCTACGAGCAGTACTTC. Its translation is CASSLEGSLYEQYF.

The rearrangement joins TRBV5-1 to TRBJ2-3; D gene ambiguous. V was clipped by 0 bases and J by 3 bases, with 8 bases between them. The CDR3 totals 14 residues. CDR1 and CDR2 (germline): SGHRS, YFSETQ. The CDR3 DNA follows: TGCGCCAGCAGCTTGGTGGGCTCTACAGATACGCAGTATTTT. Its translation is CASSLVGSTDTQYF.

The V gene is TRBV6-1, the J gene TRBJ2-7; D remains unclear. Per the germline V gene, CDR1 is MNHNS and CDR2 is SASEGT. Trimming shortened V by 6 bases and J by 5 bases, and 11 bases separated the two germline ends. The CDR3 has 12 amino acids. CDR3 in amino acids: CASSGGLHEQYF. DNA for the CDR3: TGTGCCAGCAGCGGCGGATTACACGAGCAGTACTTC.

The chain combines TRBV21-1 with TRBJ2-6; the D call of TRBD2 is as the table states it, not checked on the DNA. TRBV21-1 is a pseudogene locus. The CDR3 sequence is 14 residues long. The CDR3 region is CASTGGAGANVLTF. The DNA for the CDR3 is TGTGCCAGCACGGGGGGAGCTGGGGCCAACGTCCTGACTTTC.

The chain couples TRBV4-1 to TRBJ1-4; D possibly corresponds to TRBD1 (5 bases). The CDR3 totals 15 residues. Trimming removed 4 bases from V and 6 bases from J, with 15 bases in between. Germline values: CDR1 MGHRA, CDR2 YSYEKL. CDR3 residues: CASSPMRRGDEKLFF. The CDR3 DNA reads as TGCGCCAGCAGCCCCATGCGGAGGGGAGATGAAAAACTGTTTTTT.

The chain joins TRBV2 to TRBJ2-5; 7 bases align to TRBD1. The V segment lost 6 bases and the J segment 2 bases; nucleotides outside the gene matches: 6. Per the germline V gene, CDR1 is SNHLY and CDR2 is FYNNEI. This CDR3 comprises 14 residues. CDR3: CASRPGQQQETQYF. DNA for the CDR3: TGTGCCAGCAGGCCGGGACAGCAGCAAGAGACCCAGTACTTC.

This sequence joins TRBV6-5 and TRBJ2-5, with 7 bases matching TRBD2. The end of the DNA aligns better with TRBJ2-7, so the J call may be wrong. CDR3 length: 16 residues. Germline V CDR1 and CDR2: MNHEY, SVGAGI. CDR3 residues: CASSYSAGEGSYEQYF. The CDR3 region has the DNA TGTGCCAGCAGTTACTCGGCGGGAGAAGGTTCCTACGAGCAGTACTTC.

The chain uses TRBV10-3 and TRBJ2-7; TRBD1 matches 8 bases. This CDR3 region has 15 residues. Trimming at V came to 5 bases and at J to 4 bases, leaving 10 bases not matched to a gene. Germline V gene sequence: CDR1 ENHRY, CDR2 SYGVKD. CDR3 nucleotide sequence: TGTGCCATCAGTTACCCCGCGCAGGGGGCTTACGAGCAGTACTTC. Its translation: CAISYPAQGAYEQYF.

V and J are TRBV19 and TRBJ2-7; TRBD2 agrees at 7 bases. Per the germline V gene, CDR1 is LNHDA and CDR2 is SQIVND (reference sequence). CDR3 length equals 14 residues. Trimming cost V 8 bases and J 3 bases; bases outside gene matches: 10. In nucleotides, the CDR3 is TGTGCCAGTGCTAGCGGCCCTGTGGGCTACGAGCAGTACTTC. It codes for CASASGPVGYEQYF.

This chain links TRBV2 with TRBJ2-2, with TRBD2 as a possible D gene (6 bases). Trimming took 5 bases from V and 3 from J, leaving 10 bases between them. The germline gives CDR1 SNHLY, CDR2 FYNNEI. The CDR3 has 14 residues. The CDR3 nucleotides are TGTGCCAGCAGTTTATCGGGGGACACCGGGGAGCTGTTTTTT. Protein sequence: CASSLSGDTGELFF.

The V call is TRBV5-1, the J call TRBJ2-2, with no clear D. Trimming cost V 0 bases and J 0 bases, with 6 bases left between them. CDR3 size: 15 residues. Germline V gene data show CDR1 as SGHRS and CDR2 as YFSETQ. This CDR3 reads CASSLGVPNTGELFF. DNA for the CDR3: TGCGCCAGCAGCTTGGGAGTTCCGAACACCGGGGAGCTGTTTTTT.

The chain combines TRBV6-1 with TRBJ1-1; 7 nucleotides align to TRBD1. The V segment lost 3 bases and the J segment 0 bases; nucleotides outside the gene matches: 7. The CDR3 runs to 16 residues. Germline CDR1 and CDR2: MNHNS and SASEGT. The CDR3 nucleotides read TGTGCCAGCAGTGATTGGGACAGCCTCATGAACACTGAAGCTTTCTTT. Translated: CASSDWDSLMNTEAFF.

The V gene is TRBV10-3, the J gene TRBJ2-7; weak D call: TRBD1 (6 bases). CDR1 and CDR2 from the germline V gene are ENHRY and SYGVKD. The CDR3 length is 12 residues. Trimming stripped 10 bases from V and 3 bases from J, with 13 bases between. CDR3 in DNA: TGTGCCAGCCGGGACACGGTCTACGAGCAGTACTTC. Translation gives CASRDTVYEQYF.

CDR3 region: CASSLTMSQETQYF. CDR3 DNA sequence: TGTGCCAGCAGCTTAACTATGTCCCAAGAGACCCAGTACTTC. The J gene is TRBJ2-5, the V gene TRBV7-9; D is undetermined. The V gene lost 2 bases and the J gene lost 1 base, with 8 bases spanning the gap. Germline CDR1 is SEHNR and CDR2 is FQNEAQ (reference sequence). The CDR3 spans 14 residues.

To note about this clone: Other nucleotide sequences from this sample produce the same CDR3. The V call is TRBV30, the J call TRBJ2-5, with 9 positions matching TRBD2. The CDR3 has 15 amino acids. Per germline, CDR1 GTSNPN and CDR2 SVGIG (reference sequence). The trim removed 2 bases at V and 5 bases at J, leaving 9 bases unmatched. In DNA, the CDR3 is TGTGCCTGGAGTATCGGCGGGGGGGCCTCCGAGACCCAGTACTTC. Protein: CAWSIGGGASETQYF.

This chain connects TRBV19 to TRBJ2-7; 10 bases align to TRBD1. Germline CDR1 is LNHDA and CDR2 is SQIVND (reference sequence). The CDR3 is made up of 17 amino acids. With 5 bases clipped from V and 6 bases from J, the junction kept 16 bases outside the gene matches. CDR3 nucleotide sequence: TGTGCCAGTAGTTCTCTTCCTCCGGGACAGGGGTTCGGCGAGCAGTACTTC. Amino acid sequence: CASSSLPPGQGFGEQYF.

The chain is built from TRBV9 and TRBJ2-3, with D uncertain. Germline V lookup: CDR1 SGDLS, CDR2 YYNGEE. V was shortened by 3 bases and J by 2 bases, with 13 bases between the two germline ends. The CDR3 totals 15 residues. CDR3 coding DNA: TGTGCCAGCAGCGCCGGAATTGACAACACAGATACGCAGTATTTT. As protein: CASSAGIDNTDTQYF.

V is TRBV9 and J is TRBJ2-7, with TRBD2 matching over 9 bases. Germline values: CDR1 SGDLS, CDR2 YYNGEE. The CDR3 totals 15 residues. Trimming at V came to 0 bases and at J to 5 bases, leaving 6 bases not matched to a gene. The CDR3 loop reads CASSVGVAGVDEQYF. CDR3 in DNA: TGTGCCAGCAGCGTAGGGGTAGCGGGAGTTGACGAGCAGTACTTC.

The rearrangement uses TRBV29-1 and TRBJ1-1; possibly TRBD1 for D (5 bases). V was trimmed by 4 bases and J by 0 bases, leaving 9 bases between them. The CDR3 consists of 13 residues. Per the germline V gene, CDR1 is SQVTM and CDR2 is ANQGSEA. CDR3 region: CSVALTVNTEAFF. CDR3 nucleotides: TGCAGCGTTGCCCTGACAGTGAACACTGAAGCTTTCTTT.

The V and J genes are TRBV28 and TRBJ1-1, with D possibly matching TRBD1 (6 bases). Germline CDR1 and CDR2: MDHEN and SYDVKM. The CDR3 spans 13 residues. Trimming took off 6 bases at V and 7 bases at J, with 15 bases between the two ends. The CDR3 sequence is CASRSPNRVEAFF. In nucleotides, the CDR3 is TGTGCCAGCAGATCCCCCAACAGGGTTGAAGCTTTCTTT.

The chain joins TRBV6-5 to TRBJ2-3; TRBD1 matches at 7 bases. Germline assignment: CDR1 MNHEY and CDR2 SVGAGI. With V trimmed by 0 bases and J by 1 base, 4 bases remained unmatched. The CDR3 totals 16 residues. As DNA, the CDR3 is TGTGCCAGCAGTTACTCGATAACAGGGGGCACAGATACGCAGTATTTT. It specifies CASSYSITGGTDTQYF.

V usage is TRBV6-5 and J usage is TRBJ1-4, with unresolved D. This CDR3 is 14 amino acids long. Germline V CDR1 and CDR2: MNHEY, SVGAGI. The V gene lost 4 bases and the J gene lost 0 bases, with 6 bases spanning the gap. Here the CDR3 DNA reads TGTGCCAGCAGTTCTTCCGCAACTAATGAAAAACTGTTTTTT. It yields the protein CASSSSATNEKLFF.

The chain couples TRBV6-5 to TRBJ2-3; the D is unclear. The length of the CDR3 is 14 residues. With 0 bases removed from V and 6 bases from J, the gap between germline ends came to 10 bases. The germline V gene encodes CDR1 MNHEY and CDR2 SVGAGI. This CDR3 is CASSYSGSPDTQYF. In DNA form, the CDR3 reads TGTGCCAGCAGTTACTCCGGGTCGCCCGATACGCAGTATTTT.